This is a list of T cell receptor beta chains from one sample in a study of blood T cells in healthy people across ages. TCRdb re-called the 5' RACE reads with MiXCR, one entry per CDR3 protein. The sample has some 890,000 distinct CDR3 sequences; almost 30% are singletons. This same sample was also taken into another study, of T cells of mothers and their children.

The specimen was blood. These receptors originate from a woman in her forties in good health. Each CDR3 is given with its conserved first and last residue. A D gene is named only where the DNA matches it firmly. Expanded clones are given a class, and other clones once, few, many or no size at all.

d_call j_call v_call clone_size cdr3_nt cdr3_aa
TRBD1 TRBJ1-2 TRBV4-1 many TGCGCCAGCAGCCAAGAGAGGGGACAGGGGTTGTGGTATGGCTACACCTTC CASSQERGQGLWYGYTF
. TRBJ2-3 TRBV6-1 . TGTGCCAGCAGTATGGGACATCTTAGCACAGATACGCAGTATTTT CASSMGHLSTDTQYF
TRBD2 TRBJ2-7 TRBV3-1 few TGTGCCAGCAGCCCCCACGATGGTAGCGGGGACTACGAGCAGTACTTC CASSPHDGSGDYEQYF
TRBD1 TRBJ1-2 TRBV4-1 . TGCGCCAGCAGCCCACGACAGGGGCAACACTATGGCTACACCTTC CASSPRQGQHYGYTF
. TRBJ2-3 TRBV12-3/TRBV12-4 . TGTGCCAGCAGTAGTACAAGGCCGCGCACAGATACGCAGTATTTT CASSSTRPRTDTQYF
TRBD2 TRBJ2-1 TRBV9 few TGTGCCAGCAGGTCAGCGGGGTCTTCCTACAATGAGCAGTTCTTC CASRSAGSSYNEQFF
. TRBJ2-7 TRBV19 few TGTGCCAGTAGCCCAGCGGTGGCCCTCGAGCAGTACTTC CASSPAVALEQYF
TRBD1 TRBJ1-1 TRBV20-1 many TGCAGTTCAGAACACACGGGACAGGGGAGCACTGAAGCTTTCTTT CSSEHTGQGSTEAFF
. TRBJ2-4 TRBV28 many TGTGCCAGCAGTTTATTTTGGACGGAGAAACTAGCCAAAAACATTCAGTACTTC CASSLFWTEKLAKNIQYF
. TRBJ1-1 TRBV5-1 few TGCGCCAGCAGCTTGGAAGGTAACTCGGGCAGGGGTGCTTTCTTT CASSLEGNSGRGAFF
. TRBJ2-1 TRBV6-6 many TGTGCCAGCCGGACGAATACCTTCTACAATGAGCAGTTCTTC CASRTNTFYNEQFF
. TRBJ2-7 TRBV6-6 many TGTGCCAGCAGTTATGGACCGCTGCAGTACTTC CASSYGPLQYF
TRBD1 TRBJ2-5 TRBV5-1 few TGCGCCAGCAGTCGGTCGGGACAGGAAGAGACCCAGTACTTC CASSRSGQEETQYF
. TRBJ2-3 TRBV28 . TGTGCCAGCAGGTTAGGGGTTGGCACAGATACGCAGTATTTT CASRLGVGTDTQYF
. TRBJ2-7 TRBV12-5 . TGTGCTAGTGGTTTGGTGGGCGGCTACGAGCAGTACTTC CASGLVGGYEQYF
. TRBJ2-3 TRBV2 . TGTGCCAGCAGGGTAAGGGCGCTCACAGATACGCAGTATTTT CASRVRALTDTQYF
TRBD2 TRBJ2-5 TRBV9 many TGTGCCAGCAGCGTAGGACTAGCGCGGGAGACCCAGTACTTC CASSVGLARETQYF
. TRBJ2-3 TRBV12-3/TRBV12-4 once TGTGCCAGCAGTTTAGGGCCGACCCGCACAGATACGCAGTATTTT CASSLGPTRTDTQYF
. TRBJ1-5 TRBV4-1 few TGCGCCAGCAGCGTGGGGGATCGGGGCGGAGGGAGCTATAATCAGCCCCAGCATTTT CASSVGDRGGGSYNQPQHF
TRBD1 TRBJ1-2 TRBV20-1 few TGCAGTGCTAGAGAAACAGGGGGGGGAGGCTACACCTTC CSARETGGGGYTF
. TRBJ2-7 TRBV4-3 many TGCGCCAGCAGCCAAGGGACCAGCACCTACGAGCAGTACTTC CASSQGTSTYEQYF
TRBD2 TRBJ2-7 TRBV29-1 many TGCAGCGTTATCGCGGGGGGAGTCTACGAGCAGTACTTC CSVIAGGVYEQYF
TRBD1 TRBJ2-1 TRBV5-5 few TGTGCCAGCAGCCTAAGACGGGACAGGGGTCACAATGAGCAGTTCTTC CASSLRRDRGHNEQFF
TRBD1 TRBJ1-4 TRBV6-5 many TGTGCCAGCAGCCCCCCGGGACAGCCTAATGAAAAACTGTTTTTT CASSPPGQPNEKLFF
. TRBJ2-7 TRBV7-3 many TGTGCCAGCAGCATAACTCCAGGCGAGCAGTACTTC CASSITPGEQYF
. TRBJ1-5 TRBV18 . TGTGCCAGCTCACCCGACCAAGCAAGCAATCAGCCCCAGCATTTT CASSPDQASNQPQHF
. TRBJ2-7 TRBV27 many TGTGCCAGCAGTCCAATCGGGGAAAGCTACGAGCAGTACTTC CASSPIGESYEQYF
. TRBJ1-2 TRBV7-2 . TGTGCCAGCAGCCGGATGACTAGCGGGGGCTTATATGGCTACACCTTC CASSRMTSGGLYGYTF
. TRBJ2-1 TRBV7-3 . TGTGCCAGCAGCTTAGGGAACAACAATGAGCAGATCTTC CASSLGNNNEQIF
. TRBJ2-4 TRBV29-1 . TGCAGCGTTGATGTTACTACAAACATTCGGTACTTC CSVDVTTNIRYF
. TRBJ1-5 TRBV4-1 . TGCGCCAGCAGCCAAGATACACAGACAAGCAATCAGCCCCAGCATTTT CASSQDTQTSNQPQHF
TRBD1 TRBJ2-5 TRBV4-1 few TGCGCCAGCAGCCAAGCTGGCAGGGGGCTAGGGGAGACCCAGTACTTC CASSQAGRGLGETQYF
TRBD1 TRBJ1-1 TRBV29-1 . TGCAGCGTACGGACAGGGGTTATGAACACTGAAGCTTTCTTT CSVRTGVMNTEAFF
. TRBJ2-6 TRBV7-6 many TGTGCCAGCAGCTTCGAGGGGTTCTCTGGGGCCAACGTCCTGACTTTC CASSFEGFSGANVLTF
TRBD1 TRBJ2-5 TRBV11-1 . TGTGCCAGCAGCTTATGGGCGGGACAGGAAGAGACCCAGTACTTC CASSLWAGQEETQYF
. TRBJ1-6 TRBV15 few TGTGCCACCGAATGGTCCTATAATTCACCCCTCCACTTT CATEWSYNSPLHF